What follows describes a single TCR beta chain. It was with previously described methods and listed TCR primers that bulk TCR libraries were made. Using its own MiXCR run on the PCR reads, TCRdb lists one record per CDR3 protein. The table has approximately 630,000 distinct CDR3 sequences, 25% seen once; the top ten hold about 0.8%. The record originates from a study of molecular identifiers for immune sequencing clone quantification. Sample: naive CD8+ T cells from blood, with Jurkat cell RNA spiked in. As for subset: FACS-sorted CD8+CD4-CCR7+CD45RA+ naive T cells. The receptor's source is a human donor in good health. Some libraries in this study had Jurkat cell RNA spiked in.

CDR3 residues: CASSQDIDGANYGYTF. CDR3 sequence (DNA): TGTGCCAGCAGCCAAGATATAGACGGAGCTAACTATGGCTACACCTTC. This sequence joins TRBV3-1 and TRBJ1-2; D gene unclear. Germline CDR1 is LGHDT and CDR2 is YNNKEL (reference sequence). This CDR3 is 16 amino acids long. V lost 0 bases to trimming and J lost 0 bases, with 11 bases between them.